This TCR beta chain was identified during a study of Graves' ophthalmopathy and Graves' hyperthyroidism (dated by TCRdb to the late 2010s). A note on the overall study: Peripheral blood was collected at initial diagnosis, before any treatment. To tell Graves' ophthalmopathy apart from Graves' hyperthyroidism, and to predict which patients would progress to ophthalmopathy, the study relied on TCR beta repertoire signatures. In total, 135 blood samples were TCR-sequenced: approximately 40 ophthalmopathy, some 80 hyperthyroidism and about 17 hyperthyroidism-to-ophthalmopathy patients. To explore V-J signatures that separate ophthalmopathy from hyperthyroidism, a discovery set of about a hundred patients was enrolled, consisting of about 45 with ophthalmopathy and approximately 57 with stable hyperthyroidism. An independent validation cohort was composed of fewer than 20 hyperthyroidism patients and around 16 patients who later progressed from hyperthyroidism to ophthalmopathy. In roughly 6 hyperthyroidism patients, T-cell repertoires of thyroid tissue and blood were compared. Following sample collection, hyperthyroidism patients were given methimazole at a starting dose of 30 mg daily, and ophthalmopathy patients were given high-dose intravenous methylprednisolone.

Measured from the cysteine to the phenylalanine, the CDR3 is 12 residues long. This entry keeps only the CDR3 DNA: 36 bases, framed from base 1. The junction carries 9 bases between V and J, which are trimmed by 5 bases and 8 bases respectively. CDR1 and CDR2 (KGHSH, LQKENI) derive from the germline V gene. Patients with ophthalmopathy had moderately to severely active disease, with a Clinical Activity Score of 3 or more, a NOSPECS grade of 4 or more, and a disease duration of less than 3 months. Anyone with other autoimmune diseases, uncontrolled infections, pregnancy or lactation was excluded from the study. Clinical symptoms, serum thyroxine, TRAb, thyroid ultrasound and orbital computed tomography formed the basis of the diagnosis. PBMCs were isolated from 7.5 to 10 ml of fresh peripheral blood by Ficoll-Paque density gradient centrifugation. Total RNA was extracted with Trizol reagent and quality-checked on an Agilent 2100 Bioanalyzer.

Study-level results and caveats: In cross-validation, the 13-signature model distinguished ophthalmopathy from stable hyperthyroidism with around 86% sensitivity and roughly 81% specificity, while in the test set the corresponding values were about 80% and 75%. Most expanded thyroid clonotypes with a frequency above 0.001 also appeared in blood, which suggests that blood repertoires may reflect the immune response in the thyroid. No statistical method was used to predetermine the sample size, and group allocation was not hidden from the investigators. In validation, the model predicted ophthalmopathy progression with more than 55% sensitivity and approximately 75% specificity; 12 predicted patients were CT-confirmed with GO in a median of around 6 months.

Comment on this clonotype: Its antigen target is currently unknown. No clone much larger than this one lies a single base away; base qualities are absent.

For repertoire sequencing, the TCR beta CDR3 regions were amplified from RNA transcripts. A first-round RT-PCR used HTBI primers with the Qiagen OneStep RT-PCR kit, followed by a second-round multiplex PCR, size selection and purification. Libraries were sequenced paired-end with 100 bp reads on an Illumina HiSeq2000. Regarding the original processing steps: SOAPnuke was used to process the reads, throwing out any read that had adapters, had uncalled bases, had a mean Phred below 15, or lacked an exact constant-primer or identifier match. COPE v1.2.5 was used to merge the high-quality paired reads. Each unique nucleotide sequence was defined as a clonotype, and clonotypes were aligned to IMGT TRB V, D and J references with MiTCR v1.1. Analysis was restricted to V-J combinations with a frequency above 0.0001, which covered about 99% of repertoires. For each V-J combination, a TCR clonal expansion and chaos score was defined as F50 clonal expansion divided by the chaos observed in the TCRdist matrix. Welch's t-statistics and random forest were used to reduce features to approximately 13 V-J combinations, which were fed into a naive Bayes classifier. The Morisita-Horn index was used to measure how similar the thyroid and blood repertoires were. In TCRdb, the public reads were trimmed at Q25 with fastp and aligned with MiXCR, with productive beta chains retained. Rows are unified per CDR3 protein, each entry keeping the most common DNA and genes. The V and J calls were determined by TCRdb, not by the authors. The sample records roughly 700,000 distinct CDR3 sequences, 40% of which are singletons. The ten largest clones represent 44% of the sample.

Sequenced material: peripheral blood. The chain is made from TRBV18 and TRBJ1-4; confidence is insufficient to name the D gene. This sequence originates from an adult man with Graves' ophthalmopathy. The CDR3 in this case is CASSSLGEKLFF. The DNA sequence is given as TGTGCCAGCTCATCGCTCGGGGAAAAACTGTTTTTT.